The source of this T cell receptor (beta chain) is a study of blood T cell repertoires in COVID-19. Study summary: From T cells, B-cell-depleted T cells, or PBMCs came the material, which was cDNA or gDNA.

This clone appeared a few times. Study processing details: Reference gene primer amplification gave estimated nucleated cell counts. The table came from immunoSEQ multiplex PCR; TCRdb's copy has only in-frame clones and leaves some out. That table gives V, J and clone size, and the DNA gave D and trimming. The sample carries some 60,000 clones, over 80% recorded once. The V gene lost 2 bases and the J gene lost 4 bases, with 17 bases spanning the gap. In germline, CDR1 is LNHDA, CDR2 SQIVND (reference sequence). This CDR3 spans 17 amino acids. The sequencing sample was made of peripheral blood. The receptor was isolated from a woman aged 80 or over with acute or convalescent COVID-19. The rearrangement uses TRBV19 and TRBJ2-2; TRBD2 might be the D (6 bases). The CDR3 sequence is CASSIKGLVGGTGELFF. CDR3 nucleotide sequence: TGTGCCAGTAGTATAAAGGGACTGGTTGGGGGCACCGGGGAGCTGTTTTTT.